Listed below are T cell receptor beta chains from one sample, sequenced in a study of T cell responses to AZD1222 COVID-19 vaccine. Produced via immunoSEQ multiplex PCR; TCRdb's table is partial and in-frame only. The sample holds about 130,000 clones, approximately 91% seen once. Material: peripheral blood, obtained 28 days after the second AZD1222 dose. The receptors come from an adult who received the AZD1222 COVID-19 vaccine. Each CDR3 is given with its conserved first and last residue. The D gene is left open where the match is weak. The size field is filled for only some rows; it gives once, few, many or a size class.

D: -; V: TRBV7-6; size: once; J: TRBJ1-1; CDR3: CASSPSMSTEAFF; DNA: TGTGCCAGCAGTCCAAGCATGTCTACTGAAGCTTTCTTT
D: -; V: TRBV4-1; size: -; J: TRBJ1-4; CDR3: CASSGGLGGGNEKLFF; DNA: TGCGCCAGCAGCGGAGGCTTGGGGGGCGGTAATGAAAAACTGTTTTTT
D: -; V: TRBV21-1; size: -; J: TRBJ1-1; CDR3: CASSDRGPEAFF; DNA: TGTGCCAGCAGCGACAGGGGGCCCGAAGCTTTCTTT
D: TRBD2; V: TRBV6-6; size: -; J: TRBJ2-7; CDR3: CASIAWGGREQYF; DNA: TGTGCCAGCATCGCCTGGGGGGGGAGGGAGCAGTACTTC
D: -; V: TRBV5-1; size: -; J: TRBJ2-5; CDR3: CASSLTVESQETQYF; DNA: TGCGCCAGCAGCTTGACGGTGGAAAGCCAAGAGACCCAGTACTTC
D: -; V: TRBV19; size: -; J: TRBJ2-6; CDR3: CASSLGANVLTF; DNA: TGTGCCAGTAGCCTTGGGGCCAACGTCCTGACTTTC
D: TRBD2; V: TRBV7-2; size: few; J: TRBJ2-7; CDR3: CASSFGGRKYF; DNA: TGTGCCAGCAGCTTCGGCGGGAGGAAGTACTTC
D: -; V: TRBV7-9; size: -; J: TRBJ2-3; CDR3: CASSLSDTQYF; DNA: TGTGCCAGCAGCTTATCAGATACGCAGTATTTT
D: TRBD1; V: TRBV18; size: -; J: TRBJ1-1; CDR3: CASSRGQGGNTEAFF; DNA: TGTGCCAGCTCTCGCGGACAGGGTGGGAACACTGAAGCTTTCTTT
D: -; V: TRBV5-1; size: -; J: TRBJ1-5; CDR3: CASSSEGVFSNQPQHF; DNA: TGCGCCAGCAGCTCGGAGGGGGTTTTTAGCAATCAGCCCCAGCATTTT
D: -; V: TRBV2; size: few; J: TRBJ2-3; CDR3: CASSSTTDTQYF; DNA: TGTGCCAGCAGTTCTACAACAGATACGCAGTATTTT
D: TRBD1; V: TRBV10-3; size: -; J: TRBJ2-7; CDR3: CAISESETGGFYEQYF; DNA: TGTGCCATCAGTGAGTCTGAGACAGGGGGCTTCTACGAGCAGTACTTC
D: TRBD1; V: TRBV28; size: once; J: TRBJ2-7; CDR3: CASRLLGTGGDEQYF; DNA: TGTGCCAGCAGACTCTTGGGGACAGGGGGCGACGAGCAGTACTTC
D: TRBD2; V: TRBV25-1; size: -; J: TRBJ2-7; CDR3: CASKASGNYEQYF; DNA: TGTGCCAGCAAGGCTAGCGGGAACTACGAGCAGTACTTC
D: -; V: TRBV29-1; size: -; J: TRBJ2-5; CDR3: CSVGVGGAETQYF; DNA: TGCAGCGTTGGGGTAGGAGGAGCAGAGACCCAGTACTTC
D: TRBD1; V: TRBV3-1/TRBV3-2; size: -; J: TRBJ1-1; CDR3: CATRGVNTEAFF; DNA: TGTGCCACCAGGGGGGTGAACACTGAAGCTTTCTTT
D: -; V: TRBV7-9; size: -; J: TRBJ1-6; CDR3: CASVTGSSYNSPLHF; DNA: TGTGCCAGCGTAACCGGGAGCTCCTATAATTCACCCCTCCACTTT
D: -; V: TRBV9; size: few; J: TRBJ2-3; CDR3: CASSSAITGDTQYF; DNA: TGTGCCAGCAGCTCGGCGATCACTGGAGATACGCAGTATTTT
D: -; V: TRBV18; size: -; J: TRBJ1-1; CDR3: CASSQQEWEAFF; DNA: TGTGCCAGCTCACAACAGGAGTGGGAAGCTTTCTTT
D: -; V: TRBV28; size: -; J: TRBJ1-6; CDR3: CASIPAGSWSSPLHF; DNA: TGTGCCAGCATTCCTGCCGGGTCGTGGTCTTCACCCCTCCACTTT
D: -; V: TRBV7-8; size: -; J: TRBJ2-6; CDR3: CASSLGFRGSGANVLTF; DNA: TGTGCCAGCAGCTTAGGATTTAGGGGCTCTGGGGCCAACGTCCTGACTTTC
D: TRBD1; V: TRBV20-1; size: -; J: TRBJ2-3; CDR3: CSASNRGLTDTQYF; DNA: TGCAGTGCTAGTAACAGGGGGCTCACAGATACGCAGTATTTT
D: -; V: TRBV6-2/TRBV6-3; size: -; J: TRBJ1-4; CDR3: CASSYGTREKLFF; DNA: TGTGCCAGCAGTTACGGAACAAGAGAAAAACTGTTTTTT
D: -; V: TRBV2; size: -; J: TRBJ1-2; CDR3: CASSAGYGYTF; DNA: TGTGCCAGCTCGGCCGGTTATGGCTACACCTTC